This is a list of T cell receptor beta chains from one sample in a study of regulatory T cells in long-lasting Graves disease. TCRdb processed the multiplex PCR reads anew with MiXCR; each CDR3 protein has one entry. The top ten hold 15% to 20% of the sample, which has hundreds of thousands of distinct CDR3 sequences, roughly 15% seen once. A further study also used this sample, focusing on T cells in Graves' hyperthyroidism and ophthalmopathy.

This specimen was peripheral blood mononuclear cells (PBMCs), taken at new diagnosis, from a patient treated with antithyroid drugs. The receptors here all came from a woman under 40 with Graves disease. The CDR3 runs from the conserved cysteine through the conserved F or W. A D gene is named only where the DNA matches it firmly. Expanded clones are given a class, and other clones once, few, many or no size at all.

V gene	J gene	clone size	D gene	CDR3 protein	CDR3 DNA
TRBV5-1	TRBJ1-1	many	NA	CASSYDGRRWDTEAFF	TGCGCCAGCAGCTACGACGGCCGCCGCTGGGACACTGAAGCTTTCTTT
TRBV12-3/TRBV12-4	TRBJ1-5	many	NA	CASSLDLSTAQPQHF	TGTGCCAGCAGCCTGGACTTATCGACGGCACAGCCCCAGCATTTT
TRBV28	TRBJ1-3	many	NA	CASITGIRAGNTIYF	TGTGCCAGCATAACAGGGATAAGGGCTGGAAACACCATATATTTT
TRBV7-2	TRBJ2-5	many	NA	CASSSSGTSETQYF	TGTGCCAGCAGCTCTTCCGGGACGTCAGAGACCCAGTACTTC
TRBV15	TRBJ2-2	few	NA	CATSRDLGLGELFF	TGTGCCACCAGCAGAGATCTCGGGCTCGGGGAGCTGTTTTTT
TRBV28	TRBJ2-7	many	NA	CASGGGGSYEQYF	TGTGCCAGCGGGGGCGGGGGCTCCTACGAGCAGTACTTC
TRBV28	TRBJ2-7	many	TRBD2	CASSMGLAPEQYF	TGTGCCAGCAGCATGGGACTAGCCCCCGAGCAGTACTTC
TRBV5-6	TRBJ1-1	many	NA	CASRLGGNQNTEAFF	TGTGCCAGCAGACTAGGCGGTAATCAGAACACTGAAGCTTTCTTT
TRBV20-1	TRBJ1-5	many	NA	CSAGISNQPQHF	TGCAGTGCTGGGATTAGCAATCAGCCCCAGCATTTT
TRBV11-1	TRBJ2-7	many	NA	CASSHDSYEQYF	TGTGCCAGCAGCCATGACAGTTACGAGCAGTACTTC
TRBV20-1	TRBJ2-5	many	TRBD1	CSARGDREETQYF	TGCAGTGCTAGAGGGGACAGGGAAGAGACCCAGTACTTC
TRBV7-2	TRBJ2-1	many	TRBD2	CASSLTRTGTSNEQFF	TGTGCCAGCAGCTTAACCAGGACCGGGACTAGCAATGAGCAGTTCTTC
TRBV3-1	TRBJ1-1	many	NA	CASSQGFGVNTEAFF	TGTGCCAGCAGCCAAGGGTTTGGGGTGAACACTGAAGCTTTCTTT
TRBV4-1	TRBJ2-5	NA	NA	CASSRPARDRLQETQYF	TGCGCCAGCAGCCGCCCGGCTAGAGACAGATTACAAGAGACCCAGTACTTC
TRBV20-1	TRBJ1-2	many	NA	CSASPQGGYGYTF	TGCAGTGCTAGCCCCCAGGGTGGTTATGGCTACACCTTC
TRBV14	TRBJ2-1	few	TRBD2	CASSPRGGLAGYEQFF	TGTGCCAGCAGCCCAAGAGGGGGACTAGCGGGATACGAGCAGTTCTTC
TRBV28	TRBJ2-7	NA	NA	CASNPTWSSGYEQYF	TGTGCCAGCAACCCAACATGGTCTAGTGGATACGAGCAGTACTTC
TRBV28	TRBJ2-6	many	NA	CASRGSLAAATGANVLTF	TGTGCCAGCAGGGGATCCTTGGCGGCGGCGACTGGGGCCAACGTCCTGACTTTC
TRBV18	TRBJ1-2	NA	NA	CASSPVTSPGHNGYTF	TGTGCCAGCTCACCCGTCACGTCCCCGGGACACAATGGCTACACCTTC
TRBV6-1	TRBJ2-6	many	NA	CASSAKGSSGANVLTF	TGTGCCAGCAGTGCCAAGGGGAGCTCTGGGGCCAACGTCCTGACTTTC
TRBV18	TRBJ1-1	NA	TRBD1	CASSQNEGGPNTEAFF	TGTGCCAGCTCCCAAAATGAAGGGGGCCCGAACACTGAAGCTTTCTTT
TRBV15	TRBJ2-6	once	TRBD1	CATRSLQGAGAGANVLTF	TGTGCCACCAGGTCCTTACAGGGGGCTGGGGCTGGGGCCAACGTCCTGACTTTC
TRBV10-2	TRBJ1-6	NA	NA	CASRRQGRSPLHF	TGCGCCAGCAGGAGGCAGGGAAGGTCACCCCTCCACTTT
TRBV27	TRBJ2-7	NA	TRBD1	CASSPRDRGYEQYF	TGTGCCAGCAGTCCCCGGGACAGGGGGTACGAGCAGTACTTC
TRBV20-1	TRBJ2-7	many	TRBD2	CSASPRGLAGVGEQYF	TGCAGTGCTAGCCCCCGCGGACTAGCGGGAGTGGGGGAGCAGTACTTC
TRBV20-1	TRBJ1-1	few	NA	CSAKGGVGQNTEAFF	TGCAGTGCCAAAGGGGGGGTGGGGCAGAACACTGAAGCTTTCTTT
TRBV11-2	TRBJ1-4	many	NA	CASSLAGTAWEKLFF	TGTGCCAGCAGCTTGGCGGGGACGGCCTGGGAAAAACTGTTTTTT
TRBV19	TRBJ1-5	many	NA	CASNAGRGQPQHF	TGTGCCAGTAACGCAGGGAGAGGTCAGCCCCAGCATTTT
TRBV6-2/TRBV6-3	TRBJ1-1	many	NA	CASRLQNTEAFF	TGTGCCAGCAGGTTGCAAAACACTGAAGCTTTCTTT
TRBV6-2/TRBV6-3	TRBJ1-4	few	NA	CASSYSGRPNEKLFF	TGTGCCAGCAGTTACTCGGGGAGACCTAATGAAAAACTGTTTTTT
TRBV27	TRBJ1-2	many	NA	CASSSSVDWGYTF	TGTGCCAGCAGTTCCTCAGTGGATTGGGGCTACACCTTC
TRBV12-3/TRBV12-4	TRBJ1-1	many	NA	CASSLIRGGLRNTEAFF	TGTGCCAGCAGTTTAATCAGAGGGGGGCTAAGGAACACTGAAGCTTTCTTT
TRBV3-1	TRBJ1-2	few	TRBD1	CASSPLTGEGLYGYTF	TGTGCCAGCAGCCCCCTGACAGGGGAGGGGTTGTATGGCTACACCTTC
TRBV12-3/TRBV12-4	TRBJ1-4	many	NA	CASSPGRRNEKLFF	TGTGCCAGCAGTCCGGGACGTCGTAATGAAAAACTGTTTTTT
TRBV28	TRBJ1-2	few	NA	CASSLMYGGVVGYGYTF	TGTGCCAGCAGTTTAATGTATGGGGGGGTGGTTGGCTATGGCTACACCTTC
TRBV24-1	TRBJ2-1	few	TRBD2	CATSDKRGFSYNEQFF	TGTGCCACCAGTGATAAGCGGGGATTCTCCTACAATGAGCAGTTCTTC
TRBV20-1	TRBJ2-3	few	TRBD2	CSARPAGGRGLDTQYF	TGCAGTGCTAGACCCGCGGGAGGCCGGGGGTTAGATACGCAGTATTTT
TRBV7-2	TRBJ2-3	once	NA	CASSRGRAQRAADTQYF	TGTGCCAGCAGCCGGGGCCGGGCCCAAAGGGCCGCAGATACGCAGTATTTT
TRBV7-9	TRBJ2-4	many	NA	CASSSSRDRPIQYF	TGTGCCAGCAGTTCGTCCCGGGACCGCCCTATTCAGTACTTC
TRBV6-5	TRBJ1-1	many	NA	CASSYYPGQRTEAFF	TGTGCCAGCAGTTACTATCCGGGGCAGCGGACTGAAGCTTTCTTT
TRBV3-1	TRBJ2-1	few	NA	CASSQGLVRGEQFF	TGTGCCAGCAGCCAAGGACTAGTCAGAGGGGAGCAGTTCTTC
TRBV20-1	TRBJ1-5	few	TRBD1	CSADSPGQNLPQHF	TGCAGTGCTGACTCTCCGGGACAGAACTTGCCCCAGCATTTT
TRBV6-1	TRBJ1-4	many	NA	CASSEAFLRREKLFF	TGTGCCAGCAGTGAAGCGTTTCTTAGGAGGGAAAAACTGTTTTTT
TRBV28	TRBJ2-7	many	NA	CASTRGMTYEQYF	TGTGCCAGCACGAGAGGAATGACCTACGAGCAGTACTTC
TRBV6-1	TRBJ1-1	many	NA	CASTGGRNTEAFF	TGTGCCAGCACGGGAGGGCGGAACACTGAAGCTTTCTTT
TRBV5-5	TRBJ2-1	few	NA	CASSREQGRQFF	TGTGCCAGCAGCCGCGAACAGGGAAGGCAGTTCTTC
TRBV6-2/TRBV6-3	TRBJ1-6	NA	TRBD1	CASMDYKTGTSPLHF	TGTGCCAGCATGGACTATAAGACAGGGACTTCACCCCTCCACTTT
TRBV13	TRBJ1-1	NA	NA	CASKKRGALNTEAFF	TGTGCCAGCAAGAAGAGGGGGGCCCTGAACACTGAAGCTTTCTTT
TRBV7-2	TRBJ1-4	NA	TRBD1	CVSSQAKTGYSATNEKLFF	TGTGTCAGCAGCCAAGCGAAGACAGGGTACTCCGCAACTAATGAAAAACTGTTTTTT
TRBV18	TRBJ1-3	NA	TRBD1	CASSPAQGISGNTIYF	TGTGCCAGCTCACCGGCACAGGGGATATCTGGAAACACCATATATTTT
TRBV5-1	TRBJ2-3	many	NA	CASSLALSGDTQYF	TGCGCCAGCAGCTTGGCCCTATCGGGGGATACGCAGTATTTT
TRBV30	TRBJ1-1	many	TRBD1	CAWSQGAGTFF	TGTGCCTGGAGCCAGGGGGCCGGGACTTTCTTT
TRBV5-8	TRBJ2-5	few	TRBD2	CASSFGLAPPGVDQYF	TGTGCCAGCAGCTTCGGACTAGCCCCGCCCGGGGTGGACCAGTACTTC
TRBV27	TRBJ2-4	NA	NA	CASSLPPQGAKNIQYF	TGTGCCAGCAGCCTCCCCCCCCAGGGTGCCAAAAACATTCAGTACTTC
TRBV12-3/TRBV12-4	TRBJ2-5	many	NA	CASSLGTVQETQYF	TGTGCCAGCAGTTTAGGTACAGTCCAAGAGACCCAGTACTTC